A single sample gave rise to the 17 T cell receptor beta chains below, sequenced in a study of blood T cells in healthy people across ages. Alongside a J-beta primer mix, a sample-barcoded 5' primer served in a second PCR lasting roughly 7 to 11 cycles. TCRdb re-analysed the 5' RACE reads in MiXCR, keeping a single row per CDR3 protein. The sample holds about 1,500,000 distinct CDR3 sequences; 42% are singletons and the top ten take 7% to 9.5%. Sequencing was performed on blood. The receptors shown here come from a woman aged 18-29 years in good health.

The V gene is TRBV11-2, the J gene TRBJ2-3, with 7 bases fitting TRBD2. The CDR3 runs to 14 residues. Unmatched junction bases numbered 10, after V lost 5 bases and J lost 8 bases. The germline CDR1 and CDR2 sequences are SGHAT and FQNNGV. The CDR3 here is CASSPGGGMGTQYF. For the CDR3, the DNA is TGTGCCAGCAGCCCAGGCGGGGGAATGGGTACGCAGTATTTT.

The chain combines TRBV20-1 with TRBJ2-5; D ambiguous. Deletions cut 6 bases from V and 1 base from J, with 12 bases between. Germline loops: CDR1 DFQATT, CDR2 SNEGSKA (reference sequence). The CDR3 spans 13 residues. This chain's CDR3 is CSAPTPGQETQYF. CDR3 DNA: TGCAGTGCCCCCACCCCGGGCCAAGAGACCCAGTACTTC.

The genes are TRBV14 and TRBJ2-2; unclear D gene. Germline CDR1 and CDR2: SGHDN and FVKESK. The length of the CDR3 is 13 residues. V was shortened by 4 bases and J by 7 bases, with 10 bases between the two germline ends. The CDR3 nucleotides read TGTGCCAGCAGCCCTCACACGGTCGGGGAGCTGTTTTTT. This translates into CASSPHTVGELFF.

The chain uses TRBV10-3 and TRBJ2-7, with a possible D match to TRBD2 (6 bases). This CDR3 contains 15 residues. The germline V gene has CDR1 ENHRY and CDR2 SYGVKD. V lost 0 bases, J lost 4 bases, and 13 bases lay in between. CDR3 region: CAISESGGRRYEQYF. In nucleotides, the CDR3 is TGTGCCATCAGTGAGTCAGGAGGGCGGAGGTACGAGCAGTACTTC.

CDR3 sequence: CASSYRTKTSVNTGELFF. The DNA for the CDR3 is TGTGCCAGCAGCTACCGAACCAAGACTAGCGTGAACACCGGGGAGCTGTTTTTT. The J gene is TRBJ2-2, the V gene TRBV7-8; 8 bases align to TRBD2. The CDR3 spans 18 residues. V was pared by 4 bases and J by 1 base, with 11 bases of the junction left unmatched. Germline lookup yields CDR1 SGHVS and CDR2 FQNEAQ.

This clonotype turned up a few times. The chain joins TRBV27 to TRBJ1-2; TRBD1 agrees at 8 bases. The CDR3 has 14 amino acids. J lost 8 bases, V lost 3 bases, and 8 bases had no gene match. Per germline, CDR1 MNHEY and CDR2 SMNVEV (reference sequence). The CDR3 region is CASSLTGTGGGYTF. CDR3 in DNA: TGTGCCAGCAGTTTGACCGGGACAGGTGGAGGCTACACCTTC.

The V and J genes are TRBV12-5 and TRBJ2-7; D possibly matches TRBD1 or TRBD2 (5 bases each). The V end was cut by 5 bases, the J end by 7 bases, with 18 bases between. The CDR3 contains 14 residues. Germline CDR1 and CDR2: LGHNT and FRNRAP. CDR3 in amino acids: CASGPSGGTNEQYF. CDR3 DNA sequence: TGTGCTAGTGGTCCCTCGGGTGGGACCAATGAGCAGTACTTC.

The CDR3 sequence is CASSFAGGKEQFF. DNA for the CDR3: TGCGCCAGCAGCTTTGCAGGGGGCAAGGAGCAGTTCTTC. The chain uses TRBV5-1 and TRBJ2-1; 8 positions match TRBD1. This CDR3 spans 13 amino acids. The ends lost 2 bases at V and 10 bases at J; junction bases unmatched: 5. In germline, CDR1 is SGHRS, CDR2 YFSETQ.

The chain carries TRBV7-8 and TRBJ2-3; possibly TRBD2 for D (5 bases). V was shortened by 5 bases and J by 1 base, with 13 bases between the two germline ends. The CDR3 length is 15 residues. CDR1 and CDR2 (germline): SGHVS, FQNEAQ. DNA for the CDR3: TGTGCCAGCAGCCAATCTAGCTCAGGCACAGATACGCAGTATTTT. Protein: CASSQSSSGTDTQYF. The complete variable domain, with remaining parts taken from reference TRBV7-8 and TRBJ2-3, reads GAGVSQSPRYKVAKRGQDVALRCDPISGHVSLFWYQQALGQGPEFLTYFQNEAQLDKSGLPSDRFFAERPEGSVSTLKIQRTQQEDSAVYLCASSQSSSGTDTQYFGPGTRLTVL.

The chain couples TRBV6-5 to TRBJ1-2, with D possibly TRBD1 on 6 matching bases. Looked up from germline, CDR1 is MNHEY and CDR2 is SVGAGI. Trimming shortened V by 5 bases and J by 3 bases, and 16 bases separated the two germline ends. The CDR3 sequence is 15 residues long. DNA for the CDR3: TGTGCCAGCAGTCTGGGACATGAGGGAGACTATGGCTACACCTTC. Protein product: CASSLGHEGDYGYTF.

CDR3 protein: CASSYVSGADTQYF. In DNA, the CDR3 is TGTGCCAGCAGTTACGTATCAGGGGCAGATACGCAGTATTTT. The chain uses TRBV6-2 or TRBV6-3 and TRBJ2-3; possible D gene TRBD1, 6 bases. Looked up from germline, CDR1 is MNHEY and CDR2 is SVGEGT. This CDR3 is built from 14 residues. The ends were cut back, 2 bases at V and 4 bases at J, with 10 bases in the middle.

The V and J genes are TRBV24-1 and TRBJ2-5, with no clear D. From germline, CDR1 is KGHDR and CDR2 SFDVKD. Trimming cost V 1 base and J 11 bases, with 13 bases left between them. This CDR3 has 13 amino acids. This CDR3 is CATSDFGRTKQYF. CDR3 DNA sequence: TGTGCCACCAGTGATTTCGGGCGGACCAAGCAGTACTTC.

This clonotype was seen just once. V is TRBV28 and J is TRBJ1-2; 9 positions agree with TRBD1. The trim removed 4 bases at V and 7 bases at J, leaving 10 bases unmatched. CDR1 is MDHEN, CDR2 SYDVKM, per germline. This CDR3 has 15 residues. This CDR3 reads CASSYEQGALRGYTF. Written as DNA, the CDR3 is TGTGCCAGCAGTTACGAACAGGGGGCGCTCCGTGGCTACACCTTC.

This clonotype showed up many times. The chain uses TRBV12-3 or TRBV12-4 and TRBJ2-5; the D gene is possibly TRBD1 (6 bases). Between the trimmed V and J ends, which lost 6 bases and 1 base, there was a span of 9 bases. There are 13 residues in the CDR3. For the CDR3, the DNA is TGTGCCAGCAGGCGGACAGCCCAAGAGACCCAGTACTTC. It codes for CASRRTAQETQYF.

The chain uses TRBV12-3 or TRBV12-4 and TRBJ2-7; D unclear. The V gene lost 5 bases and the J gene lost 2 bases, with 13 bases spanning the gap. CDR3 length equals 14 residues. The CDR3 spells CASSPRAWAYEQYF. CDR3 nucleotides: TGTGCCAGCAGTCCTAGGGCCTGGGCCTACGAGCAGTACTTC.

This sequence joins TRBV4-1 and TRBJ2-5, with unresolved D. Judging by the DNA end, TRBJ2-7 fits better; the J call may be wrong. The CDR3 consists of 15 residues. In germline, CDR1 is MGHRA, CDR2 YSYEKL. CDR3 region: CASSPVVPDPGEQYF. CDR3 nucleotides: TGCGCCAGCAGCCCCGTTGTCCCGGACCCGGGCGAGCAGTACTTC.

V and J are TRBV5-1 and TRBJ1-1; D call uncertain. V lost 2 bases and J 5 bases, leaving 10 bases between the germline ends. The CDR3 totals 13 residues. Germline CDR1 is SGHRS and CDR2 is YFSETQ. DNA for the CDR3: TGCGCCAGCAGCTTTGGACTCGTTACTGAAGCTTTCTTT. This encodes CASSFGLVTEAFF.